These 17 T cell receptor beta chains originate from one sample sequenced in a study of blood T cell repertoires in COVID-19. Using immunoSEQ multiplex PCR, the repertoire was profiled, and TCRdb retains in-frame clones only, with some absent. The sample contains a few hundred thousand clones, approximately 86% of which appear only once. The sequencing input was peripheral blood. The receptors stem from a human donor in a cohort sampled during active COVID-19.

This clone was seen only once. The V call is TRBV19, the J call TRBJ2-1; possible D gene TRBD2, 7 bases. V was pared by 6 bases and J by 0 bases, with 18 bases between. The CDR3 consists of 17 residues. Germline CDR1 and CDR2: LNHDA and SQIVND (reference sequence). CDR3 nucleotides: TGTGCCAGTAGGCCTCTAAGGGGGGGAAGCTCCTACAATGAGCAGTTCTTC. Encoded protein: CASRPLRGGSSYNEQFF.

This chain uses TRBV7-2 with TRBJ2-7; 7 nucleotides align to TRBD2. The germline gives CDR1 SGHTA, CDR2 FQGNSA. The V segment lost 1 base and the J segment 0 bases; nucleotides outside the gene matches: 9. The CDR3 has 17 amino acids. The CDR3: CASSLGYTSDRSYEQYF. In nucleotides, the CDR3 is TGTGCCAGCAGCTTAGGGTACACTAGCGACCGCTCCTACGAGCAGTACTTC.

At least ten counts were recorded for this clone. This chain joins TRBV6-4 and TRBJ2-3, with D possibly being TRBD1 (6 bases). This CDR3 is 16 amino acids long. The germline gives CDR1 MRHNA, CDR2 SNTAGT. V lost 0 bases and J lost 1, with 11 bases in between. The CDR3 nucleotides read TGTGCCAGCAGTGACTCGATAGGGGGAGGCACAGATACGCAGTATTTT. Translated, it gives CASSDSIGGGTDTQYF.

This clone has a single count. The chain uses TRBV18 and TRBJ1-1; D perhaps matches TRBD1 (5 bases). Between the trimmed V and J ends, which lost 0 bases and 4 bases, there was a span of 12 bases. CDR3 length equals 15 residues. Germline V gene lookup returns CDR1 KGHSH and CDR2 LQKENI. The CDR3 sequence: CASSPPEGRSTEAFF. The CDR3 DNA reads as TGTGCCAGCTCACCACCGGAGGGGAGAAGCACTGAAGCTTTCTTT.

The chain combines TRBV29-1 with TRBJ1-2; 7 nucleotides line up with TRBD1. Germline CDR1 is SQVTM and CDR2 is ANQGSEA. V shed 6 bases and J 0 bases; nucleotides not matched to a gene: 10. This CDR3 is 15 amino acids long. CDR3 loop: CSVRRDSESNYGYTF. The DNA of the CDR3 is TGCAGCGTACGACGGGACAGTGAATCTAACTATGGCTACACCTTC. Supplemented by reference TRBV29-1 and TRBJ1-2, the full variable domain reads SAVISQKPSRDICQRGTSLTIQCQVDSQVTMMFWYRQQPGQSLTLIATANQGSEATYESGFVIDKFPISRPNLTFSTLTVSNMSPEDSSIYLCSVRRDSESNYGYTFGSGTRLTVV.

The rearrangement links TRBV18 to TRBJ2-7, with no clear D. Trimming cost V 3 bases and J 5 bases, with 14 bases left between them. Germline V gene lookup returns CDR1 KGHSH and CDR2 LQKENI. The CDR3 runs 14 residues. CDR3 in amino acids: CASSPTGSLNEQYF. In DNA form, the CDR3 reads TGTGCCAGCTCACCTACCGGGTCCCTTAACGAGCAGTACTTC.

This clone was found once. The chain is built from TRBV30 and TRBJ2-3, with D perhaps matching TRBD1 (6 bases). V was pared by 0 bases and J by 10 bases, with 20 bases between. Germline CDR1 reads GTSNPN; CDR2 reads SVGIG (reference sequence). The CDR3 runs 15 residues. The CDR3 bases are TGTGCCTGGAGTGTATCGGGGACAAGGGGTTCTGCGCAGTATTTT. Its protein product is CAWSVSGTRGSAQYF.

Only a few counts were recorded for this clone. The rearrangement joins TRBV9 to TRBJ2-1; tentative D call: TRBD1 (6 bases). V lost 3 bases, J lost 6 bases, and 13 bases lay in between. This CDR3 is built from 14 residues. Germline CDR1 SGDLS, CDR2 YYNGEE. The CDR3 DNA reads TGTGCCAGCAGCGCCGGTGCGGACAGCAATGAGCAGTTCTTC. Translation: CASSAGADSNEQFF.

Of note for this clone: Given a much more abundant clone one base away, this may be a read error. V gene TRBV6-4 combines with J gene TRBJ2-3; TRBD2 is a possible D gene (5 bases). The V end lost 0 bases, the J end lost 0 bases, and 7 bases lay between the germline ends. Germline assignment: CDR1 MRHNA and CDR2 SNTAGT. The CDR3 is 15 residues long. The CDR3 region is CASSDSSASTDTQYF. The CDR3 nucleotides read TGTGCCAGCAGTGACTCTAGCGCGAGCACAGATACGCAGTATTTT.

The chain employs TRBV9 and TRBJ1-1, with 8 bases matching TRBD1. From germline, CDR1 is SGDLS and CDR2 YYNGEE. The CDR3 has 15 amino acids. V lost 3 bases, J lost 2 bases, and 6 bases stayed unmatched. The DNA for the CDR3 is TGTGCCAGCAGCGCCGGGACAGGCCGCAACACTGAAGCTTTCTTT. Amino acids: CASSAGTGRNTEAFF. The full variable domain, rest sourced from reference TRBV9 and TRBJ1-1, is DSGVTQTPKHLITATGQRVTLRCSPRSGDLSVYWYQQSLDQGLQFLIQYYNGEERAKGNILERFSAQQFPDLHSELNLSSLELGDSALYFCASSAGTGRNTEAFFGQGTRLTVV.

This clone showed up just once. The V and J genes are TRBV24-1 and TRBJ2-3; 14 bases align to TRBD2. V lost 4 bases, J lost 6 bases, and 5 bases stayed unmatched. This CDR3 is built from 16 residues. Germline CDR1 is KGHDR and CDR2 is SFDVKD. CDR3: CATSDPTSGGADTQYF. CDR3 DNA sequence: TGTGCCACCAGTGACCCGACTAGCGGGGGGGCCGATACGCAGTATTTT.

This clone was seen a handful of times. This sample includes further DNA sequences coding for the same CDR3. This rearrangement joins TRBV24-1 to TRBJ2-3; TRBD2 might be the D (5 bases). The CDR3 contains 14 residues. CDR1 KGHDR and CDR2 SFDVKD come from the germline V gene. V was clipped by 0 bases and J by 2 bases, with 5 bases between them. CDR3 sequence reads: CATSDLRDTDTQYF. The CDR3 region has the DNA TGTGCCACCAGTGATTTGCGGGACACAGATACGCAGTATTTT.

CDR3 amino acids: CASSLGGHDNSPLHF. The CDR3 bases are TGTGCCAGTAGTCTTGGCGGACACGATAATTCACCCCTCCACTTT. This sequence joins TRBV19 and TRBJ1-6; D possibly corresponds to TRBD1 (5 bases). Germline values: CDR1 LNHDA, CDR2 SQIVND (reference sequence). V lost 5 bases and J 5 bases, leaving 13 bases between the germline ends. The CDR3 is made up of 15 amino acids.

The rearrangement uses TRBV3-1 (or the pseudogene TRBV3-2) and TRBJ2-3; the D gene is possibly TRBD2 (5 bases). The length of the CDR3 is 11 residues. V was pared by 6 bases and J by 8 bases, with 9 bases between. The V gene's germline CDR1 is LGHDT and CDR2 YNNKEL (reference sequence). Here the CDR3 DNA reads TGTGCCAGCAGTCAGGCGGGTACGCAGTATTTT. It translates to CASSQAGTQYF.

The V gene is TRBV2, the J gene TRBJ2-2, with D maybe TRBD1 (5 bases). Germline V gene lookup returns CDR1 SNHLY and CDR2 FYNNEI. The CDR3 sequence is 15 residues long. V was shortened by 3 bases and J by 6 bases, with 14 bases between the two germline ends. The CDR3 nucleotides are TGTGCCAGCAGTGAGAACTCCAGGGTATCCGGGGAGCTGTTTTTT. Its translation: CASSENSRVSGELFF.

The chain recombines TRBV7-2 with TRBJ2-3, with D possibly matching TRBD2 (5 bases). The germline V gene has CDR1 SGHTA and CDR2 FQGNSA. CDR3 length: 16 amino acids. Trimming cost V 0 bases and J 2 bases, with 12 bases left between them. The CDR3 sequence is CASSLARGLDTDTQYF. CDR3 in DNA: TGTGCCAGCAGCTTAGCGCGAGGACTGGACACAGATACGCAGTATTTT.

J is TRBJ2-5 and V is TRBV14, with D possibly TRBD1 on 6 matching bases. Germline CDR1 reads SGHDN; CDR2 reads FVKESK. The V end was cut by 2 bases, the J end by 5 bases, with 15 bases between. The CDR3 sequence is 15 residues long. The CDR3 nucleotides read TGTGCCAGCAGCCAACGACCCCACAGGGAGGAGACCCAGTACTTC. Translated: CASSQRPHREETQYF. Based on the CDR3 plus reference TRBV14 and TRBJ2-5, the full variable domain is EAGVTQFPSHSVIEKGQTVTLRCDPISGHDNLYWYRRVMGKEIKFLLHFVKESKQDESGMPNNRFLAERTGGTYSTLKVQPAELEDSGVYFCASSQRPHREETQYFGPGTRLLVL.